The 21 T cell receptor beta chains reported below all come from one sample, sequenced in a study of cytomegalovirus exposure and HLA in healthy donors. With 60 Vbeta and 13 Jbeta primers, the PCR was carried out. The protocol was immunoSEQ multiplex PCR, while the TCRdb copy is restricted to in-frame clones and leaves out a portion. The sample records some 91,000 clones, 78% being singletons. The sequenced sample consisted of PBMCs. Receptors were obtained from a woman aged 55-75 years in good health and CMV-seronegative.

V is TRBV5-6 and J is TRBJ1-2, with D hard to call. Looked up from germline, CDR1 is SGHDT and CDR2 is YYEEEE. V was clipped by 2 bases and J by 4 bases, with 9 bases between them. This CDR3 is built from 13 residues. The CDR3 here is CASSFGRVYGYTF. CDR3 bases: TGTGCCAGCAGCTTCGGGAGGGTCTATGGCTACACCTTC.

The chain uses TRBV6-5 and TRBJ2-3; D not resolved. The CDR3 is 15 residues long. Germline CDR1 is MNHEY and CDR2 is SVGAGI. V lost 0 bases and J 2 bases, leaving 9 bases between the germline ends. This CDR3 reads CASSYSALNTDTQYF. CDR3 sequence (DNA): TGTGCCAGCAGTTACTCGGCTCTTAACACAGATACGCAGTATTTT.

The chain carries TRBV5-6 and TRBJ2-5; D is ambiguous. This CDR3 contains 12 residues. The V end lost 2 bases, the J end lost 8 bases, and 10 bases lay between the germline ends. Germline assignment: CDR1 SGHDT and CDR2 YYEEEE. CDR3 DNA sequence: TGTGCCAGCAGCTTCGTTAGTAGTACCCAGTACTTC. This translates into CASSFVSSTQYF.

The chain uses TRBV18 and TRBJ2-1; possible D gene TRBD2, 6 bases. The CDR3 consists of 14 residues. Germline-derived CDR1 and CDR2 are KGHSH and LQKENI. Trimming left V 6 bases short and J 6 bases short, with 15 bases between. CDR3 amino acids: CASSGGISGNEQFF. CDR3 coding DNA: TGTGCCAGCTCGGGCGGGATTAGTGGCAATGAGCAGTTCTTC.

The J gene is TRBJ1-4, the V gene TRBV5-6; perhaps TRBD1 as D (6 bases). The V end lost 4 bases, the J end lost 5 bases, and 12 bases lay between the germline ends. Germline loops: CDR1 SGHDT, CDR2 YYEEEE. CDR3 length equals 14 residues. The DNA of the CDR3 is TGTGCCAGCAGCACGCAGGGGATCAATGAAAAACTGTTTTTT. Translation gives CASSTQGINEKLFF.

V and J are TRBV7-7 and TRBJ2-5; 7 nucleotides agree with TRBD2. The CDR3 totals 16 residues. CDR1 is SSHAT and CDR2 is FNYEAQ in the germline V gene (reference sequence). The ends lost 5 bases at V and 2 bases at J; junction bases unmatched: 11. CDR3 sequence reads: CASSRQAAGIQETQYF. CDR3 coding DNA: TGTGCCAGCAGCCGCCAGGCAGCGGGAATACAAGAGACCCAGTACTTC.

The rearrangement uses TRBV2 and TRBJ2-7, with a possible D match to TRBD1 (6 bases). V was trimmed by 3 bases and J by 5 bases, leaving 17 bases between them. Germline V lookup: CDR1 SNHLY, CDR2 FYNNEI. There are 15 residues in the CDR3. The CDR3 reads CASSDITGYTDEQYF. CDR3 DNA: TGTGCCAGCAGTGATATAACAGGGTATACCGACGAGCAGTACTTC.

The V call is TRBV5-1, the J call TRBJ2-5; D perhaps matches TRBD2 (6 bases). This CDR3 is 14 amino acids long. Looked up from germline, CDR1 is SGHRS and CDR2 is YFSETQ. The V end lost 0 bases, the J end lost 3 bases, and 9 bases lay between the germline ends. The CDR3 is CASSLVGGKETQYF. The CDR3 DNA follows: TGCGCCAGCAGCTTGGTTGGGGGGAAAGAGACCCAGTACTTC.

This chain connects TRBV5-6 to TRBJ1-1, with 10 bases fitting TRBD1. The CDR3 spans 18 residues. CDR1 SGHDT and CDR2 YYEEEE come from the germline V gene. The junction had 8 bases not matched to a gene; V was cut back by 0 bases and J by 0 bases. DNA of the CDR3: TGTGCCAGCAGCTTGGGGGGGAGACAGGGGGCAATGAACACTGAAGCTTTCTTT. Its translation is CASSLGGRQGAMNTEAFF.

The CDR3 region has the DNA TGTGCCAGCAGCCAACGGACAGGGGGAGGAGAGACCCAGTACTTC. This codes for CASSQRTGGGETQYF. The rearrangement joins TRBV7-2 to TRBJ2-5; TRBD1 aligns across 10 bases. The CDR3 runs 15 residues. The germline V gene encodes CDR1 SGHTA and CDR2 FQGNSA. J was trimmed by 4 bases and V by 5 bases; bases with no gene match: 7.

Only a few counts were recorded for this clone. Written as DNA, the CDR3 is TGTGCCAGCAGAGGCCCTTGGCAGGGCTCCTACAATGAGCAGTTCTTC. It specifies CASRGPWQGSYNEQFF. This chain connects TRBV27 to TRBJ2-1; D is possibly TRBD1 (5 bases). This CDR3 comprises 16 residues. Between the trimmed V and J ends, which lost 6 bases and 0 bases, there was a span of 15 bases. CDR1 and CDR2 (germline): MNHEY, SMNVEV (reference sequence).

The gene calls are TRBV5-1 and TRBJ2-5, with 10 nucleotides matching TRBD1. V trimming: 0 bases; J trimming: 2 bases; junction bases outside the gene matches: 4. Germline values: CDR1 SGHRS, CDR2 YFSETQ. The CDR3 extends over 16 amino acids. The CDR3 DNA follows: TGCGCCAGCAGCTTGGGGGACAGGGGAAGGCAAGAGACCCAGTACTTC. Translating it yields CASSLGDRGRQETQYF.

This chain joins TRBV5-4 and TRBJ1-1, with D possibly being TRBD1 (6 bases). V lost 2 bases and J lost 0, with 11 bases in between. Germline assignment: CDR1 SGHNT and CDR2 YYREEE (reference sequence). The CDR3 extends over 15 amino acids. The CDR3 loop reads CASSFDRIMNTEAFF. DNA of the CDR3: TGTGCCAGCAGCTTCGACAGGATCATGAACACTGAAGCTTTCTTT.

The V gene is TRBV4-3, the J gene TRBJ2-7; possibly TRBD2 for D (6 bases). With 3 bases removed from V and 2 bases from J, the gap between germline ends came to 8 bases. The CDR3 has 13 amino acids. Germline V gene lookup returns CDR1 LGHNA and CDR2 YSLEER. CDR3 region: CASSHGGTYEQYF. CDR3 DNA: TGCGCCAGCAGCCACGGGGGAACCTACGAGCAGTACTTC.

In this sample, this clone turned up a few times. The chain has TRBV7-6 and TRBJ2-1; the D gene is possibly TRBD1 (6 bases). Trimming took 0 bases from V and 7 from J, leaving 13 bases between them. This CDR3 spans 15 amino acids. CDR1 is SGHVS and CDR2 is FNYEAQ in the germline V gene. The chain's CDR3 is CASSLAWGTGNEQFF. The CDR3 region has the DNA TGTGCCAGCAGCTTAGCGTGGGGAACAGGGAATGAGCAGTTCTTC.

The rearrangement links TRBV4-3 to TRBJ1-5; 7 bases are a match to TRBD1. V shed 4 bases and J 6 bases; nucleotides not matched to a gene: 9. The CDR3 extends over 15 amino acids. Per germline, CDR1 LGHNA and CDR2 YSLEER. This CDR3 reads CASSLKYRGSQPQHF. DNA of the CDR3: TGCGCCAGCAGCCTCAAATACAGGGGCAGTCAGCCCCAGCATTTT.

The V call is TRBV9, the J call TRBJ1-4; TRBD1 agrees at 11 bases. Trimming cost V 0 bases and J 8 bases; bases outside gene matches: 3. Germline V gene lookup returns CDR1 SGDLS and CDR2 YYNGEE. The CDR3 spans 15 residues. Here the CDR3 DNA reads TGTGCCAGCAGCGTAGGAGGGACAGGGGGAGAAAAACTGTTTTTT. Translated, it gives CASSVGGTGGEKLFF.

This clone has only one observation. This sequence joins TRBV6-6 and TRBJ2-5; D is undetermined. The CDR3 is 11 amino acids. Germline CDR1 and CDR2: MNHNY and SVGAGI (reference sequence). V lost 0 bases, J lost 7 bases, and 3 bases lay in between. CDR3 sequence: CASSYSRTQYF. CDR3 coding DNA: TGTGCCAGCAGTTACTCGCGGACCCAGTACTTC.

The chain combines TRBV18 with TRBJ2-5; D possibly corresponds to TRBD2 (6 bases). V was clipped by 3 bases and J by 9 bases, with 11 bases between them. The CDR3 is made up of 12 amino acids. Looked up from germline, CDR1 is KGHSH and CDR2 is LQKENI. CDR3 residues: CASSPDGEAQYF. The CDR3 DNA sequence: TGTGCCAGCTCACCGGACGGGGAGGCCCAGTACTTC.

This clone was seen once. Compared with germline, one end of the junction differs, possibly owing to a read error. The rearrangement uses TRBV7-2 and TRBJ1-3; 7 bases fit TRBD1. Germline lookup yields CDR1 SGHTA and CDR2 FQGNSA. The CDR3 is 17 amino acids. CDR3 DNA: TGTGCCAGCAGCGATAACAGGGGACCAGGCACTGGAGACACCATATATTTT. Translated, it gives CASSDNRGPGTGDTIYF.

This clone was counted only a few times. CDR3 nucleotides: TGTGCCAGCAGCTTAGTGGGAGGGCTTTTCTACGAGCAGTACTTC. As protein: CASSLVGGLFYEQYF. The chain is built from TRBV7-9 and TRBJ2-7, with 7 bases aligning to TRBD2. The CDR3 is 15 residues long. Unmatched junction bases numbered 6, after V lost 1 base and J lost 3 bases. Germline V gives CDR1 SEHNR, CDR2 FQNEAQ (reference sequence).